This is a list of T cell receptor beta chains from one sample in a study of identical twins. TCRdb reprocessed the 5' RACE reads via MiXCR and lists one record per CDR3 protein. This table holds 650,000 to 750,000 distinct CDR3 sequences, 21% found once. These same records also appear under a second study, on T cells expressing NK-cell markers.

The sample taken for sequencing was PBMCs. These TCRs come from a woman between 18 and 30 years old in good health. The CDR3 runs from the conserved cysteine through the conserved F or W. A D gene is named only where the DNA matches it firmly. The listing skips clone size in some rows; elsewhere it reads once, few, many or a size class.

>TRBV4-3|TRBJ2-1|NA|NA
CASSPVSWSALNNEQFF
TGCGCCAGCAGCCCGGTAAGCTGGAGTGCACTAAACAATGAGCAGTTCTTC
>TRBV24-1|TRBJ2-3|NA|NA
CATSSATSTDTQYF
TGTGCCACCAGCTCGGCAACTAGCACAGATACGCAGTATTTT
>TRBV7-8|TRBJ2-1|NA|NA
CASSPGGLNNEQFF
TGTGCCAGCAGCCCCGGTGGGCTCAACAATGAGCAGTTCTTC
>TRBV10-3|TRBJ2-2|NA|NA
CAIGWAGLNTGELFF
TGTGCCATCGGGTGGGCGGGGTTGAACACCGGGGAGCTGTTTTTT
>TRBV5-1|TRBJ2-7|NA|NA
CASSVSQGVHEQYF
TGCGCCAGCAGCGTCTCACAGGGTGTACACGAGCAGTACTTC
>TRBV20-1|TRBJ1-1|NA|few
CSASRWGKKVNTEAFF
TGCAGTGCTAGCCGTTGGGGTAAGAAGGTGAACACTGAAGCTTTCTTT
>TRBV10-3|TRBJ2-5|NA|NA
CAISSEASKETQYF
TGTGCCATCAGTTCCGAGGCCTCGAAAGAGACCCAGTACTTC
>TRBV12-3/TRBV12-4|TRBJ2-3|TRBD2|many
CASSLIAGGADTQYF
TGTGCCAGCAGTTTAATAGCGGGGGGCGCAGATACGCAGTATTTT
>TRBV6-5|TRBJ1-3|NA|few
CASSYSGRASGNTIYF
TGTGCCAGCAGTTACTCGGGCCGCGCATCTGGAAACACCATATATTTT
>TRBV25-1|TRBJ2-7|NA|NA
CASSGRPDYEQYF
TGTGCCAGCAGTGGAAGGCCGGACTACGAGCAGTACTTC
>TRBV7-2|TRBJ2-2|TRBD2|few
CASLLAGASGELFF
TGTGCCAGCCTACTAGCGGGAGCATCCGGGGAGCTGTTTTTT
>TRBV12-3/TRBV12-4|TRBJ2-2|NA|many
CASSPLGRNGGELFF
TGTGCCAGCAGTCCACTTGGTCGGAATGGCGGGGAGCTGTTTTTT
>TRBV10-3|TRBJ2-5|NA|many
CAISEGGETQYF
TGTGCCATCAGTGAAGGGGGGGAGACCCAGTACTTC
>TRBV4-3|TRBJ2-2|NA|NA
CASSRPSRGGELFF
TGCGCCAGCAGCCGCCCTTCGAGGGGCGGGGAGCTGTTTTTT
>TRBV12-3/TRBV12-4|TRBJ1-6|NA|few
CASYPPLHF
TGTGCCAGCTATCCCCCCCTCCACTTT
>TRBV5-1|TRBJ2-1|NA|few
CASSPVLHNEQFF
TGCGCCAGCAGCCCAGTACTGCACAATGAGCAGTTCTTC
>TRBV7-6|TRBJ2-3|NA|NA
CASGSGLNTQYF
TGTGCCAGCGGGTCGGGACTGAATACGCAGTATTTT
>TRBV27|TRBJ2-1|NA|few
CASSLRGGESSYNEQFF
TGTGCCAGCAGTTTAAGAGGGGGAGAGAGCTCCTACAATGAGCAGTTCTTC
>TRBV27|TRBJ2-2|NA|few
CASSHKSPGNTGELFF
TGTGCCAGCAGCCATAAATCGCCTGGTAACACCGGGGAGCTGTTTTTT
>TRBV10-3|TRBJ2-7|TRBD2|NA
CAISEWGGRDSLDYEQYF
TGTGCCATCAGTGAATGGGGGGGTAGGGACTCCCTAGACTACGAGCAGTACTTC
>TRBV12-3/TRBV12-4|TRBJ1-1|TRBD1|few
CASSSRQGWGAFF
TGTGCCAGCAGTTCCCGACAGGGTTGGGGGGCTTTCTTT
>TRBV20-1|TRBJ2-7|TRBD1|NA
CSASPRDRSYEQYF
TGCAGTGCTAGTCCCCGGGACAGATCCTACGAGCAGTACTTC
>TRBV20-1|TRBJ2-7|NA|few
CSASNGEYEQYF
TGCAGTGCTAGTAATGGAGAATACGAGCAGTACTTC
>TRBV6-5|TRBJ1-1|NA|few
CASSYSRGAFAAFF
TGTGCCAGCAGTTATAGTAGGGGGGCCTTTGCAGCTTTCTTT
>TRBV4-2|TRBJ2-3|NA|few
CASSQDAAPAPTQYF
TGTGCCAGCAGCCAAGACGCCGCGCCGGCGCCGACGCAGTATTTT
>TRBV4-2|TRBJ2-1|TRBD2|few
CASSQDSGLAGDEQFF
TGTGCCAGCAGCCAAGATTCGGGACTAGCAGGGGATGAGCAGTTCTTC
>TRBV6-5|TRBJ1-5|NA|many
CASSYSNGPQHF
TGTGCCAGCAGTTACTCGAATGGGCCCCAGCATTTT
>TRBV20-1|TRBJ2-1|NA|NA
CSARGRNPSRGSSEQFF
TGCAGTGCTAGAGGCCGAAATCCTAGTCGGGGGAGCAGTGAGCAGTTCTTC
>TRBV10-3|TRBJ2-2|NA|NA
CAISKQRANTGELFF
TGTGCCATCAGCAAACAGAGAGCGAACACCGGGGAGCTGTTTTTT
>TRBV5-1|TRBJ2-1|NA|NA
CASSPPTVIGGNEQFF
TGCGCCAGCAGCCCCCCCACGGTCATAGGCGGCAATGAGCAGTTCTTC
>TRBV20-1|TRBJ1-1|NA|NA
CSAPRGTATEAFF
TGCAGTGCCCCGCGAGGAACGGCGACTGAAGCTTTCTTT
>TRBV11-2|TRBJ2-7|NA|NA
CASSLSDNPSYEQYF
TGTGCCAGCAGCTTATCGGACAACCCCTCCTACGAGCAGTACTTC
>TRBV12-3/TRBV12-4|TRBJ1-4|NA|NA
CASSFMDGEKLFF
TGTGCCAGCAGTTTTATGGATGGCGAAAAACTGTTTTTT
>TRBV20-1|TRBJ1-1|TRBD1|NA
CSARGPQGSEAFF
TGCAGTGCTAGGGGACCACAGGGGTCTGAAGCTTTCTTT
>TRBV4-3|TRBJ2-3|NA|few
CASSRLGTHTDTQYF
TGCGCCAGCAGCCGGCTCGGGACCCATACAGATACGCAGTATTTT
>TRBV7-9|TRBJ1-2|NA|many
CASSLAEGYTF
TGTGCCAGCAGCTTAGCGGAAGGCTACACCTTC
>TRBV20-1|TRBJ1-4|NA|few
CSAPTAGNEKLFF
TGCAGTGCCCCGACGGCAGGGAATGAAAAACTGTTTTTT
>TRBV4-3|TRBJ1-3|NA|NA
CASSPRIDWKAIYF
TGCGCCAGCAGCCCAAGAATCGATTGGAAGGCCATATATTTT
>TRBV20-1|TRBJ2-7|TRBD1|NA
CSAISRGMGEQYF
TGCAGTGCTATATCCAGGGGGATGGGCGAGCAGTACTTC
>TRBV7-9|TRBJ2-7|NA|NA
CASSLVGGRKQYEQYF
TGTGCCAGCAGCTTAGTTGGAGGGAGAAAACAATACGAGCAGTACTTC
>TRBV9|TRBJ2-5|NA|NA
CASSVDYAGATQYF
TGTGCCAGCAGCGTGGACTATGCCGGGGCAACCCAGTACTTC
>TRBV5-1|TRBJ1-2|NA|many
CASSLAEIYGYTF
TGCGCCAGCAGCTTGGCGGAAATCTATGGCTACACCTTC
>TRBV12-3/TRBV12-4|TRBJ2-1|TRBD2|NA
CASSLQREVGDEQFF
TGTGCCAGCAGTCTTCAGCGGGAGGTAGGGGATGAGCAGTTCTTC
>TRBV12-3/TRBV12-4|TRBJ2-7|TRBD1|NA
CASRGTGAWEQYF
TGTGCCAGCAGGGGGACAGGGGCTTGGGAGCAGTACTTC
>TRBV27|TRBJ2-2|NA|few
CASGPTQTGELFF
TGTGCCAGCGGCCCCACACAGACCGGGGAGCTGTTTTTT
>TRBV3-1|TRBJ2-7|NA|NA
CASSHGRTYEQYF
TGTGCCAGCAGCCATGGCAGGACCTACGAGCAGTACTTC
>TRBV6-1|TRBJ1-1|NA|few
CAGGGGVGTEAFF
TGTGCCGGTGGTGGAGGGGTGGGAACTGAAGCTTTCTTT
>TRBV5-1|TRBJ1-1|NA|many
CASSLGNNLGEAFF
TGCGCCAGCAGCTTGGGAAACAATCTGGGTGAAGCTTTCTTT
>TRBV20-1|TRBJ1-5|NA|NA
CSAREAASNQPQHF
TGCAGTGCTAGAGAGGCAGCTAGCAATCAGCCCCAGCATTTT
>TRBV5-1|TRBJ2-1|TRBD2|many
CASSPAGTSGYNEQFF
TGCGCCAGCAGCCCAGCCGGGACTAGCGGTTACAATGAGCAGTTCTTC
>TRBV9|TRBJ2-3|TRBD2|NA
CASSVAASGTGTDTQYF
TGTGCCAGCAGCGTAGCGGCTAGCGGGACGGGCACAGATACGCAGTATTTT
>TRBV6-6|TRBJ1-1|NA|few
CASTLGGPAFF
TGTGCCAGCACCCTGGGGGGGCCGGCTTTCTTT
>TRBV15|TRBJ1-1|NA|NA
CATSRVAERAFF
TGTGCCACCAGCAGAGTTGCAGAAAGAGCTTTCTTT
>TRBV29-1|TRBJ2-3|TRBD1|few
CSVVPGQGSYTDTQYF
TGCAGCGTCGTCCCGGGACAGGGGTCTTACACAGATACGCAGTATTTT
>TRBV7-2|TRBJ2-7|NA|NA
CASSLVLGGDYEQYF
TGTGCCAGCAGCTTAGTCCTTGGAGGGGACTACGAGCAGTACTTC
>TRBV7-2|TRBJ2-5|TRBD2|few
CASSLRSGGYQETQYF
TGTGCCAGCAGCTTACGGAGCGGGGGGTACCAAGAGACCCAGTACTTC
>TRBV7-2|TRBJ2-7|NA|once
CASRGVSYEQYF
TGTGCCAGCAGGGGGGTATCTTACGAGCAGTACTTC
>TRBV24-1|TRBJ2-3|TRBD2|many
CATSANPSSGGEDTQYF
TGTGCCACCAGTGCCAACCCCTCTAGCGGGGGAGAAGATACGCAGTATTTT
>TRBV12-3/TRBV12-4|TRBJ1-2|TRBD1|NA
CASSLALGQGARYGYTF
TGTGCCAGCAGTTTAGCGCTAGGACAGGGGGCGAGGTATGGCTACACCTTC
>TRBV7-2|TRBJ2-7|TRBD2|few
CASSLSPSGTYEQYF
TGTGCCAGCAGCTTAAGTCCTAGCGGTACCTACGAGCAGTACTTC